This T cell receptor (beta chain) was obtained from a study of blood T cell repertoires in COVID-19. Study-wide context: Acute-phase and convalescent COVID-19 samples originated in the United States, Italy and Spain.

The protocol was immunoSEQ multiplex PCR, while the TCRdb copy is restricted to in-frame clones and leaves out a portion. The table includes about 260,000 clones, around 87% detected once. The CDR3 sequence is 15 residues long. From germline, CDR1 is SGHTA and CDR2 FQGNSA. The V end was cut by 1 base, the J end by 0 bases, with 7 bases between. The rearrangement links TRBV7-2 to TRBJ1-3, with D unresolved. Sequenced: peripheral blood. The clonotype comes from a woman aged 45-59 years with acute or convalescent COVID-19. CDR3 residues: CASSLVGSSGNTIYF. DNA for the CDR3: TGTGCCAGCAGCTTAGTGGGGAGCTCTGGAAACACCATATATTTT. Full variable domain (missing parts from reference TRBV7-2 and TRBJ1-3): GAGVSQSPSNKVTEKGKDVELRCDPISGHTALYWYRQSLGQGLEFLIYFQGNSAPDKSGLPSDRFSAERTGGSVSTLTIQRTQQEDSAVYLCASSLVGSSGNTIYFGEGSWLTVV.